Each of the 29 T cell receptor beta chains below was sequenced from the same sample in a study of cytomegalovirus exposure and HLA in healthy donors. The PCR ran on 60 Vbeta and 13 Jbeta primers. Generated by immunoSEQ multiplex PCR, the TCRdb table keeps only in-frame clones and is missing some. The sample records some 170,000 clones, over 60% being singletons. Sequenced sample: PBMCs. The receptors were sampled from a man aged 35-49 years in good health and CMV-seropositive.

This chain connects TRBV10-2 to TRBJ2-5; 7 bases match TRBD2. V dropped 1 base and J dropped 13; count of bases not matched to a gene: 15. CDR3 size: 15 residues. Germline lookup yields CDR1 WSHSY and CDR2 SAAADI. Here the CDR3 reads CASSEFNREAGDLYF. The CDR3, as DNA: TGCGCCAGCAGTGAGTTTAACCGAGAGGCGGGAGATCTGTACTTC.

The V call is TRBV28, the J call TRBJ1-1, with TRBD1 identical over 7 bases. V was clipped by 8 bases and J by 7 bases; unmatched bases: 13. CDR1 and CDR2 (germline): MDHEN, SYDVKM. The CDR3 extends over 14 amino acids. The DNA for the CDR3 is TGTGCCAGCGAACCTGGACAGGCGCGGTATGAAGCTTTCTTT. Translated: CASEPGQARYEAFF.

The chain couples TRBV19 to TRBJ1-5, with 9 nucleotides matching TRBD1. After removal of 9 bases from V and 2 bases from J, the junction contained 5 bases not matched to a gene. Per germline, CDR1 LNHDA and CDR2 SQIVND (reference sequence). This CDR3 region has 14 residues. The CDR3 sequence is CASGGQGGNQPQHF. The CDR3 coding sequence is TGTGCCAGCGGGGGACAGGGCGGCAATCAGCCCCAGCATTTT.

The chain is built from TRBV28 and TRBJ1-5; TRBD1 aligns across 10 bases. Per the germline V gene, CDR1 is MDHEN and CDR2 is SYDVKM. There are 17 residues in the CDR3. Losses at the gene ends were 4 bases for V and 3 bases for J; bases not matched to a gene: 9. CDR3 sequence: CASSYRRGQGINQPQHF. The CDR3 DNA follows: TGTGCCAGCAGTTACCGACGGGGACAGGGGATCAATCAGCCCCAGCATTTT.

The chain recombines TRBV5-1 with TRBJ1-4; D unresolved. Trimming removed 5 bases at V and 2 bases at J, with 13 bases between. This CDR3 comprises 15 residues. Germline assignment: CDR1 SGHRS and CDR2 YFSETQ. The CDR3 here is CASRSDGNTNEKLFF. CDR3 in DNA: TGCGCCAGCAGATCGGACGGGAACACTAATGAAAAACTGTTTTTT.

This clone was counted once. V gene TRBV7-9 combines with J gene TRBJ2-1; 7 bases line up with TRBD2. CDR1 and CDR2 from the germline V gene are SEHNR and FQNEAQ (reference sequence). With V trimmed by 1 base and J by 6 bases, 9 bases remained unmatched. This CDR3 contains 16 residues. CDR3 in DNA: TGTGCCAGCAGCTTAGTCCCGGGGGGAGCCACCAATGAGCAGTTCTTC. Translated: CASSLVPGGATNEQFF.

The DNA for the CDR3 is TGTGCCAGCAGTTGGGCTTACACAGATACGCAGTATTTT. Its protein is CASSWAYTDTQYF. The chain has TRBV6-5 and TRBJ2-3, with D hard to call. The CDR3 totals 13 residues. Trimming shortened V by 4 bases and J by 2 bases, and 7 bases separated the two germline ends. The germline CDR1 and CDR2 sequences are MNHEY and SVGAGI.

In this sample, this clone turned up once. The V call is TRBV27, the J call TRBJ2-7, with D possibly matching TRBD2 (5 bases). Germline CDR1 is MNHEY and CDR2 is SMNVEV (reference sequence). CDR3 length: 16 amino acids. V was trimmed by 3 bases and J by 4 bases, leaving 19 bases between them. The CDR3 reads CASSFNRWTPRYEQYF. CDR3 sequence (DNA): TGTGCCAGCAGTTTCAATCGTTGGACTCCGAGATACGAGCAGTACTTC.

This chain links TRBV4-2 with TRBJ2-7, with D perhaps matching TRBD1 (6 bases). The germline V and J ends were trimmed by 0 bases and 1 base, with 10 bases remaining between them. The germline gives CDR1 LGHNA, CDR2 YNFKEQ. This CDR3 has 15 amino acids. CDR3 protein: CASSQDGGSSYEQYF. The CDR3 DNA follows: TGTGCCAGCAGCCAAGATGGGGGCAGTTCCTACGAGCAGTACTTC.

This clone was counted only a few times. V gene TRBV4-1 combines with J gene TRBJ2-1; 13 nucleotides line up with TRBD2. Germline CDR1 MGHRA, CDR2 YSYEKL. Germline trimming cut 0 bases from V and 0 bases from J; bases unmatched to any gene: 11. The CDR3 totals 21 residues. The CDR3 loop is CASSQDLPTSGRRHSYNEQFF. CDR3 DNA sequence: TGCGCCAGCAGCCAAGATTTACCGACTAGCGGGAGGCGCCACTCCTACAATGAGCAGTTCTTC.

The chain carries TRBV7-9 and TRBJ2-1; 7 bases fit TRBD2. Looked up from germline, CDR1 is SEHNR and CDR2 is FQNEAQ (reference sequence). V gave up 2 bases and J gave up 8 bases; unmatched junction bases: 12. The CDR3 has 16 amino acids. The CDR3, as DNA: TGTGCCAGCAGCTTATGGGAGGGAGGAACGATAGATGAGCAGTTCTTC. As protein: CASSLWEGGTIDEQFF. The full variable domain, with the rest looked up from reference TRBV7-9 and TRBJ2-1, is DTGVSQNPRHKITKRGQNVTFRCDPISEHNRLYWYRQTLGQGPEFLTYFQNEAQLEKSRLLSDRFSAERPKGSFSTLEIQRTEQGDSAMYLCASSLWEGGTIDEQFFGPGTRLTVL.

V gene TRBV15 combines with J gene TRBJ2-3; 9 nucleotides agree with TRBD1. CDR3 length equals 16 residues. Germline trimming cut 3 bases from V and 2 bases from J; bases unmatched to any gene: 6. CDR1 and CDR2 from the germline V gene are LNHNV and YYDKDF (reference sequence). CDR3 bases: TGTGCCACCAGCAGGAGGACAGGGGCTAACACAGATACGCAGTATTTT. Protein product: CATSRRTGANTDTQYF.

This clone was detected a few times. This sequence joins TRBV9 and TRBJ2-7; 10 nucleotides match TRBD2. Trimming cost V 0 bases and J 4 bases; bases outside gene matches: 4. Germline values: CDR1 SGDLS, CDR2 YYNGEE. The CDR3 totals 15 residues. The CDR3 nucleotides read TGTGCCAGCAGCGTAGCTAGCGGGAGCTGGTACGAGCAGTACTTC. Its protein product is CASSVASGSWYEQYF.

Here the CDR3 reads CASSLNGVYNEQFF. The CDR3 coding sequence is TGTGCCAGCAGCCTGAACGGGGTCTACAATGAGCAGTTCTTC. The chain is built from TRBV14 and TRBJ2-1; weak D call: TRBD2 (5 bases). Germline V gives CDR1 SGHDN, CDR2 FVKESK. Trimming cost V 4 bases and J 3 bases, with 10 bases left between them. The CDR3 extends over 14 amino acids.

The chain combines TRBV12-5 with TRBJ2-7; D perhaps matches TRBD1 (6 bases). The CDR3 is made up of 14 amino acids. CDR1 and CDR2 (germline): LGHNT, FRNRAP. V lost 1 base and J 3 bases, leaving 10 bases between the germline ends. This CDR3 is CASGLGDTSYEQYF. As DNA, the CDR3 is TGTGCTAGTGGTTTGGGGGACACTAGCTACGAGCAGTACTTC. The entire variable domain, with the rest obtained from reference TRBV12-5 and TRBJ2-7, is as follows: DARVTQTPRHKVTEMGQEVTMRCQPILGHNTVFWYRQTMMQGLELLAYFRNRAPLDDSGMPKDRFSAEMPDATLATLKIQPSEPRDSAVYFCASGLGDTSYEQYFGPGTRLTVT.

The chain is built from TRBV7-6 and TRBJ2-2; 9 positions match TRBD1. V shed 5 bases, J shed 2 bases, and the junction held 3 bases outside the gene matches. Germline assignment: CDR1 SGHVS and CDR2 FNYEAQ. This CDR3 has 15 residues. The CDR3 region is CASSQGQGNTGELFF. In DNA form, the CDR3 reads TGTGCCAGCAGCCAGGGACAGGGTAACACCGGGGAGCTGTTTTTT.

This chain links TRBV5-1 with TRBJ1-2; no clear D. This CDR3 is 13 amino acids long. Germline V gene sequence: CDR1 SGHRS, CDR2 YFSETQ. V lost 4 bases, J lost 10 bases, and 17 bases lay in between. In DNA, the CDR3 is TGCGCCAGCAGCCGCTCGGGAGAGAGTGCCTACACCTTC. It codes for CASSRSGESAYTF.

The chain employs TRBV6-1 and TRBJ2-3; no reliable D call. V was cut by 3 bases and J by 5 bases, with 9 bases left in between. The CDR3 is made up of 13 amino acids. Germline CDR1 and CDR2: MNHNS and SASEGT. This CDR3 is CASSDSSVDTQYF. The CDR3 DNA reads TGTGCCAGCAGTGATTCCAGCGTAGATACGCAGTATTTT.

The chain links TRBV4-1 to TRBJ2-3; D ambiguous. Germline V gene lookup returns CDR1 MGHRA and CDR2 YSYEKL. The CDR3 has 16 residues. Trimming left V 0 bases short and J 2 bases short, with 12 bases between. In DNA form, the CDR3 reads TGCGCCAGCAGCCAAGATACGGCGGCAGCCACAGATACGCAGTATTTT. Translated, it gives CASSQDTAAATDTQYF.

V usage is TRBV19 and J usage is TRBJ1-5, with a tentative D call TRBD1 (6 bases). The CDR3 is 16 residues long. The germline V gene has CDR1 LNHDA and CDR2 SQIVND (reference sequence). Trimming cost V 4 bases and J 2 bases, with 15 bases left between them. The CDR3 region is CASSTQGRGGNQPQHF. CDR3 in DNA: TGTGCCAGTAGTACCCAGGGGAGGGGTGGCAATCAGCCCCAGCATTTT.

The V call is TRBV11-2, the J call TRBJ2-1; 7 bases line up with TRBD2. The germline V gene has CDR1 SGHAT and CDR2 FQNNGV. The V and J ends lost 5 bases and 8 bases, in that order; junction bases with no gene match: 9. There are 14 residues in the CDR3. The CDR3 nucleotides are TGTGCCAGCAGCCAGGACCCACGGGGGGATGAGCAGTTCTTC. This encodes CASSQDPRGDEQFF.

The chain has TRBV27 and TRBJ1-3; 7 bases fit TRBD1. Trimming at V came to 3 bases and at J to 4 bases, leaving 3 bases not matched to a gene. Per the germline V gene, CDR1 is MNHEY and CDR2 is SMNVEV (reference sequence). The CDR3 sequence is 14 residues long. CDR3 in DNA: TGTGCCAGCAGTTTGAGGGGGCACGGAAACACCATATATTTT. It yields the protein CASSLRGHGNTIYF.

CDR3 nucleotides: TGTGCCAGCATGGCCCTAGCGGCTTACAATGAGCAGTTCTTC. This translates into CASMALAAYNEQFF. This chain links TRBV6-6 with TRBJ2-1; 7 bases align to TRBD2. Germline V lookup: CDR1 MNHNY, CDR2 SVGAGI (reference sequence). V was pared by 7 bases and J by 4 bases, with 7 bases of the junction left unmatched. The CDR3 consists of 14 residues.

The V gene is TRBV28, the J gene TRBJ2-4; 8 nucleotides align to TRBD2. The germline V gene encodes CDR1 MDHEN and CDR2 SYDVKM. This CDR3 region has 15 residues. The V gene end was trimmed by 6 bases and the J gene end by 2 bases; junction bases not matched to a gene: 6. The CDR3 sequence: CASRAGAGTKNIQYF. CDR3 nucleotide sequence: TGTGCCAGCAGAGCGGGAGCAGGAACCAAAAACATTCAGTACTTC.

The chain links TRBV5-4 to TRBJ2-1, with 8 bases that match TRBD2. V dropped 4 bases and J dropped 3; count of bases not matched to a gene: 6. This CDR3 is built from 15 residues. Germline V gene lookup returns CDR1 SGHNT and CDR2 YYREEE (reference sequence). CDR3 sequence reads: CASSPEREGYNEQFF. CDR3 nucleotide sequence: TGTGCCAGCAGCCCCGAACGGGAGGGCTACAATGAGCAGTTCTTC.

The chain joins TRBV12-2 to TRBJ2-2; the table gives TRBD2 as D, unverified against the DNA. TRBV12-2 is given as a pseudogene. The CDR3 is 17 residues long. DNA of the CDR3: TGTGCAAGTCGCTTAGAATGGGGGGATGCGAACACCGGGGAGCTGTTTTTT. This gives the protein CASRLEWGDANTGELFF.

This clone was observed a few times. In nucleotides, the CDR3 is TGTGCCAGCAGTTACACCCCGACAGGGATCTATGGCTACACCTTC. As protein: CASSYTPTGIYGYTF. V is TRBV6-6 and J is TRBJ1-2, with 7 bases that match TRBD1. V was clipped by 2 bases and J by 4 bases; unmatched bases: 7. Germline CDR1 reads MNHNY; CDR2 reads SVGAGI (reference sequence). The CDR3 runs to 15 residues.

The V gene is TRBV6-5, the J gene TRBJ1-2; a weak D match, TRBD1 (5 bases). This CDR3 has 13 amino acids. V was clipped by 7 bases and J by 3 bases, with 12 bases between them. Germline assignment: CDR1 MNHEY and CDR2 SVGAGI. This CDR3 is CASTARDYYGYTF. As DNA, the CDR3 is TGTGCCAGCACCGCACGGGACTACTATGGCTACACCTTC.

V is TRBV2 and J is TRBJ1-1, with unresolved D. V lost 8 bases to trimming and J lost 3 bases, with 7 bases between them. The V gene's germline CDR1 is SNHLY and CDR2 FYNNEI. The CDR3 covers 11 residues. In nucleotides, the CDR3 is TGTGCCAGCGCGCAGGACACTGAAGCTTTCTTT. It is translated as CASAQDTEAFF.